These T cell receptor beta chains were read from a single sample in a study of Tregs in tolerant kidney transplant recipients. The table came from immunoSEQ multiplex PCR; TCRdb's copy has only in-frame clones and leaves some out. This sample yields approximately 47,000 clones, of which roughly nine tenths are seen a single time; roughly a sixth belongs to the top ten. Sequencing was performed on CD8+ T cells from blood (PBMCs), taken 12 months after the transplant. Source of these receptors: a human patient who received a combined kidney and bone marrow transplant. Some T cells may be the graft donor's. CDR3s include the opening cysteine and the closing phenylalanine or tryptophan. D genes are given only for firm matches. Size is stated for part of the rows, as once, few or many counts, or as a class when the clone is expanded.

TRBD1	TRBV7-9	NA	TRBJ2-5	TGTGCCAGCAGCCTACCGGGACAGGGATTTGGAGAGACCCAGTACTTC	CASSLPGQGFGETQYF
TRBD2	TRBV11-2	NA	TRBJ2-5	TGTGCCAGCAGACTAGCGGCTCAAGAGACCCAGTACTTC	CASRLAAQETQYF
TRBD2	TRBV7-9	NA	TRBJ2-5	TGTGCCAGCAGCTTAGCGCTAGCGGGAGTTGAAGAGACCCAGTACTTC	CASSLALAGVEETQYF
TRBD1	TRBV9	NA	TRBJ2-7	TGTGCCAGCAGCTGGGGACAGGGGGGGCATTACGAGCAGTACTTC	CASSWGQGGHYEQYF
TRBD1	TRBV18	NA	TRBJ2-7	TGTGCCAGCTCACCAACCGGGACAGATACCTACGAGCAGTACTTC	CASSPTGTDTYEQYF
NA	TRBV2	few	TRBJ1-4	TGTGCCAAGCGGGACTCGGTTAATGAAAAACTGTTTTTT	CAKRDSVNEKLFF
TRBD2	TRBV7-2	NA	TRBJ2-2	TGTGCCAGCAGCTTCACGACTAGCGGGGGGCCCGGGGAGCTGTTTTTT	CASSFTTSGGPGELFF
TRBD2	TRBV9	NA	TRBJ2-5	TGTGCCAGCAGCCCGGGACTAGCGGGATACCAAGAGACCCAGTACTTC	CASSPGLAGYQETQYF
TRBD2	TRBV11-2	once	TRBJ2-7	TGTGCCAGCAGCTTAGGGACTAGCCAACACTACGAGCAGTACTTC	CASSLGTSQHYEQYF
NA	TRBV27	NA	TRBJ2-2	TGTGCCAGCAGTTTAGTCTACGCAAGAAACACCGGGGAGCTGTTTTTT	CASSLVYARNTGELFF
NA	TRBV9	NA	TRBJ2-5	TGTGCCAGCAGCCGTCCGGGGGTTTGGGCAGAGACCCAGTACTTC	CASSRPGVWAETQYF
TRBD2	TRBV4-1	NA	TRBJ2-2	TGCGCCAGCAGCTCGGAAGCGGGGGGGAACACCGGGGAGCTGTTTTTT	CASSSEAGGNTGELFF
NA	TRBV21-1	NA	TRBJ2-1	TGTGCCAGCAGCCGCCGCCTCCGGGACAGGAGGAATGAGCAGTTCTTC	CASSRRLRDRRNEQFF
TRBD1	TRBV5-6	NA	TRBJ1-3	TGTGCCAGCAGCTATGGACAGGGGAAAGGAAACACCATATATTTT	CASSYGQGKGNTIYF
TRBD2	TRBV2	once	TRBJ2-7	TGTGCCAGCACCCTCCTGGGCAGCGGGGCCTACGAGCAGTACTTC	CASTLLGSGAYEQYF
NA	TRBV6-5	NA	TRBJ2-7	TGTGCCAGCAGTTACGGCGGGGGCGGCTACGAGCAGTACTTC	CASSYGGGGYEQYF
NA	TRBV11-2	NA	TRBJ2-5	TGTGCCAGCAGCTTAGGGGGCCTAGGGACCCAGTACTTC	CASSLGGLGTQYF
TRBD1	TRBV19	NA	TRBJ1-5	TGTGCCAGTAGTAATACTACAGGGGGCAATCAGCCCCAGCATTTT	CASSNTTGGNQPQHF
TRBD1	TRBV7-8	NA	TRBJ1-2	TGTGCCAGCAGCCCTAGACAGGGCGGCTATGGCTACACCTTC	CASSPRQGGYGYTF
NA	TRBV25-1	NA	TRBJ1-1	TGTGCCAGCAGTGAACGGGGGGGTGTGACTGAAGCTTTCTTT	CASSERGGVTEAFF
TRBD1	TRBV6-5	few	TRBJ2-7	TGTGCCAGCAGTACCGGGACAGGGTTCGACGAGCAGTACTTC	CASSTGTGFDEQYF
NA	TRBV5-1	NA	TRBJ2-3	TGCGCCAGCAGCTTACGTACCAGGGGAGATACGCAGTATTTT	CASSLRTRGDTQYF
NA	TRBV16	few	TRBJ2-5	TGTGCCAGCACCGCCGAATTTGAAGGGGTGAGGTTGGAGACCCAGTACTTC	CASTAEFEGVRLETQYF
NA	TRBV11-2	NA	TRBJ2-2	TGTGCCAGCAGCCCTTTAACCGGGGAGCTGTTTTTT	CASSPLTGELFF
NA	TRBV5-1	NA	TRBJ2-2	TGTGCCAGCAGCCCAATAGGGGTTACCGGGGAGCTGTTTTTT	CASSPIGVTGELFF
NA	TRBV4-1	NA	TRBJ1-1	TGCGCCAGCAGCCAAGATGGGGGGATTGAAGCTTTCTTT	CASSQDGGIEAFF
NA	TRBV4-1	NA	TRBJ2-1	TGCGCCAGCAGCCAAGTGGACGGAGGGCAGTTCTTC	CASSQVDGGQFF
NA	TRBV9	NA	TRBJ1-6	TGTGCCAGCAGTGCCGGACAGCCGTCCTTTAACTCCCCCCTCCACTTT	CASSAGQPSFNSPLHF
TRBD1	TRBV4-1	NA	TRBJ1-1	TGCGCCAGCAGCCAAGCCGGGACAGGGTATATGAACACTGAAGCTTTCTTT	CASSQAGTGYMNTEAFF
TRBD1	TRBV7-9	NA	TRBJ2-5	TGTGCCAGCAGCCACAACAGGGGGGTAGGCCAAGAGACCCAGTACTTC	CASSHNRGVGQETQYF
NA	TRBV15	once	TRBJ2-4	TGTGCCACGAGCCCTGAAAAGGGACTAGCCAAAAACATTCAGTACTTC	CATSPEKGLAKNIQYF
NA	TRBV7-8	NA	TRBJ1-1	TGTGCCAGCAGCTTACCGACAGGAACAGCCACTGAAGCTTTCTTT	CASSLPTGTATEAFF
NA	TRBV30	NA	TRBJ1-1	TGTGCCGGGGCCCTGTCTGAAGCTTTCTTT	CAGALSEAFF
TRBD1	TRBV5-5	NA	TRBJ1-5	TGTGCCAGCAGCGATGGGACAGCCTATAGCAATCAGCCCCAGCATTTT	CASSDGTAYSNQPQHF
NA	TRBV15	NA	TRBJ2-1	TGTGCCACCAGCAATCGCGGTGAGCAGTTCTTC	CATSNRGEQFF
TRBD1	TRBV7-9	NA	TRBJ2-3	TGTGCCAGCAGCGACCGGGACAGGGACCCAGATACGCAGTATTTT	CASSDRDRDPDTQYF
TRBD2	TRBV18	NA	TRBJ2-5	TGTGCCAGCTCGCAGCGGGAGGTCCAAGAGACCCAGTACTTC	CASSQREVQETQYF
NA	TRBV19	NA	TRBJ2-7	TGTGCCAGTAGTCCCCAATACAAGTACGAGCAGTACTTC	CASSPQYKYEQYF
TRBD2	TRBV7-3	medium-sized	TRBJ2-3	TGTGCCAGCAGCCGACTAGCGGGATACACAGATACGCAGTATTTT	CASSRLAGYTDTQYF
TRBD2	TRBV4-3	NA	TRBJ2-1	TGCGCCAGCAGCCAAGATTTAGCGGGGGGGCTTTCGTTTGAGCAGTTCTTC	CASSQDLAGGLSFEQFF
NA	TRBV2	NA	TRBJ2-7	TGTGCCAGCAGTGATTCCCCACCGAGCTCCTACGAGCAGTACTTC	CASSDSPPSSYEQYF
NA	TRBV27	NA	TRBJ1-5	TGTGCCAGCAGTTTAGGGGGGGGGAATCAGCCCCAGCATTTT	CASSLGGGNQPQHF
TRBD2	TRBV7-3	NA	TRBJ2-1	TGTGCCAGCAGCTTATTGGGCGGGAGCTCCTACAATGAGCAGTTCTTC	CASSLLGGSSYNEQFF